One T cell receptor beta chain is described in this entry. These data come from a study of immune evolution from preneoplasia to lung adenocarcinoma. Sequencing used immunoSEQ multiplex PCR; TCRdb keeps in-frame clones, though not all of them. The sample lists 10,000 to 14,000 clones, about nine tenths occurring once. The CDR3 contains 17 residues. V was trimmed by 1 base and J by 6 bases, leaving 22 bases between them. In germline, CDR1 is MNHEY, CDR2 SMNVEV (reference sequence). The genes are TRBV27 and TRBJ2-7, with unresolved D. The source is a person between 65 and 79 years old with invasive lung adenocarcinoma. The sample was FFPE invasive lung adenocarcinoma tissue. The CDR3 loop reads CASSLCPRCGSWVEQYF. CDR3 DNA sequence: TGTGCCAGCAGTTTATGTCCCCGATGCGGAAGTTGGGTCGAGCAGTACTTC.